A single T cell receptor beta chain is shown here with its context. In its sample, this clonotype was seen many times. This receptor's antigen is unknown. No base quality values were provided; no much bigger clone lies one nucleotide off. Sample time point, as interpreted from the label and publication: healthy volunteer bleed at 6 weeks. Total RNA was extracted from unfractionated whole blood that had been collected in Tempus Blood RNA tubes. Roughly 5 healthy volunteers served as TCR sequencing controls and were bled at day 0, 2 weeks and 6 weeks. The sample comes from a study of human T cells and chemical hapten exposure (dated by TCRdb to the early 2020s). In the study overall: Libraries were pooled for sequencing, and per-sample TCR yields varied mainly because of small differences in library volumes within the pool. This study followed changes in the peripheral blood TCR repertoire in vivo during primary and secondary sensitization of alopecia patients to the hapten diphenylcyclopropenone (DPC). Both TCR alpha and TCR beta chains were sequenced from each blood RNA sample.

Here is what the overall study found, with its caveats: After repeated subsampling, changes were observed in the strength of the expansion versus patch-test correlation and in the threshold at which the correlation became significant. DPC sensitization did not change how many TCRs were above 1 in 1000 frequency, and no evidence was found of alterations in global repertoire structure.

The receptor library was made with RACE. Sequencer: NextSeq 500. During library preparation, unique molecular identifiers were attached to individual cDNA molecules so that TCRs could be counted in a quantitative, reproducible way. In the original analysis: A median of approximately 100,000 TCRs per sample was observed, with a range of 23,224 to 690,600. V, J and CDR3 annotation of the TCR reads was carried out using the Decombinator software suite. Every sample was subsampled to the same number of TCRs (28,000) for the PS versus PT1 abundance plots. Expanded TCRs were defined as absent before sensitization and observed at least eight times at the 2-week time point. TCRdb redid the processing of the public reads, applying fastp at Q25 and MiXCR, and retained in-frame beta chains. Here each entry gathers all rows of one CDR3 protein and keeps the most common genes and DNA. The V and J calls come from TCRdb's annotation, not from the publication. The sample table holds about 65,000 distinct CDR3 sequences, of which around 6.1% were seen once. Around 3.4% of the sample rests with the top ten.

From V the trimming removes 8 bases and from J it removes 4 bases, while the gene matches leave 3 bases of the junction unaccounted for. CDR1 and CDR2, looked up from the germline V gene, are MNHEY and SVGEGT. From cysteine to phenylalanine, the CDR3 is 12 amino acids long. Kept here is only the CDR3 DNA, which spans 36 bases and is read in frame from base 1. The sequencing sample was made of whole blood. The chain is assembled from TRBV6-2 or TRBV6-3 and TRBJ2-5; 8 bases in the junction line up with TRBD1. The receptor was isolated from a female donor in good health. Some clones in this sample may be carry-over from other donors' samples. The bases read TGTGCCAGCGATACAGGGGGAGAGACCCAGTACTTC. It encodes CASDTGGETQYF.